This TCR beta chain came from a study of T cell responses to AZD1222 COVID-19 vaccine. TCRdb's table, derived via immunoSEQ multiplex PCR, lists solely in-frame clones and lacks some. This sample has fewer than 110,000 clones, with 87% found just once. Germline V lookup: CDR1 MNHEY, CDR2 SMNVEV (reference sequence). Trimming removed 8 bases from V and 14 bases from J; junction bases left unmatched: 15. The CDR3 extends over 13 amino acids. The V call is TRBV27, the J call TRBJ1-2; 9 bases are a match to TRBD1. The sequence was collected from an adult in good health. Sequencing used peripheral blood, obtained on day 0 of AZD1222 vaccination. DNA of the CDR3: TGTGCCAGCGGTAGAACCGGGACAGGGATGGGTACCTTC. It is translated as CASGRTGTGMGTF.